This paragraph covers one TCR beta chain sequence. PCR employed 60 Vbeta and 13 Jbeta primers. In the study's own analysis: Roughly 73 million unique TCR beta chains, some 9.9 million of them shared, were counted by a later analysis. TCRdb's copy holds only in-frame clones and misses some; the assay was immunoSEQ multiplex PCR. Clone size and the V and J calls come from that table; the DNA yielded D and trimming. Altogether some 140,000 clones are present, roughly 80% being singletons, with the ten largest covering roughly 7.1%. Trimming cost V 4 bases and J 1 base; bases outside gene matches: 1. CDR1 MNHNS and CDR2 SASEGT come from the germline V gene. There are 14 residues in the CDR3. This entry is derived from a study of cytomegalovirus exposure and HLA in healthy donors. Across the study: An early data release held around 80 million unique TCRs from HLA-typed donors.

Material for sequencing was PBMCs. The TCR comes from a man aged 25 to 40 in good health and CMV-seropositive. The chain combines TRBV6-1 with TRBJ1-5; TRBD1 matches at 7 bases. The DNA for the CDR3 is TGTGCCAGCAGTGTGGGACAGAGCAATCAGCCCCAGCATTTT. Amino acid sequence: CASSVGQSNQPQHF.